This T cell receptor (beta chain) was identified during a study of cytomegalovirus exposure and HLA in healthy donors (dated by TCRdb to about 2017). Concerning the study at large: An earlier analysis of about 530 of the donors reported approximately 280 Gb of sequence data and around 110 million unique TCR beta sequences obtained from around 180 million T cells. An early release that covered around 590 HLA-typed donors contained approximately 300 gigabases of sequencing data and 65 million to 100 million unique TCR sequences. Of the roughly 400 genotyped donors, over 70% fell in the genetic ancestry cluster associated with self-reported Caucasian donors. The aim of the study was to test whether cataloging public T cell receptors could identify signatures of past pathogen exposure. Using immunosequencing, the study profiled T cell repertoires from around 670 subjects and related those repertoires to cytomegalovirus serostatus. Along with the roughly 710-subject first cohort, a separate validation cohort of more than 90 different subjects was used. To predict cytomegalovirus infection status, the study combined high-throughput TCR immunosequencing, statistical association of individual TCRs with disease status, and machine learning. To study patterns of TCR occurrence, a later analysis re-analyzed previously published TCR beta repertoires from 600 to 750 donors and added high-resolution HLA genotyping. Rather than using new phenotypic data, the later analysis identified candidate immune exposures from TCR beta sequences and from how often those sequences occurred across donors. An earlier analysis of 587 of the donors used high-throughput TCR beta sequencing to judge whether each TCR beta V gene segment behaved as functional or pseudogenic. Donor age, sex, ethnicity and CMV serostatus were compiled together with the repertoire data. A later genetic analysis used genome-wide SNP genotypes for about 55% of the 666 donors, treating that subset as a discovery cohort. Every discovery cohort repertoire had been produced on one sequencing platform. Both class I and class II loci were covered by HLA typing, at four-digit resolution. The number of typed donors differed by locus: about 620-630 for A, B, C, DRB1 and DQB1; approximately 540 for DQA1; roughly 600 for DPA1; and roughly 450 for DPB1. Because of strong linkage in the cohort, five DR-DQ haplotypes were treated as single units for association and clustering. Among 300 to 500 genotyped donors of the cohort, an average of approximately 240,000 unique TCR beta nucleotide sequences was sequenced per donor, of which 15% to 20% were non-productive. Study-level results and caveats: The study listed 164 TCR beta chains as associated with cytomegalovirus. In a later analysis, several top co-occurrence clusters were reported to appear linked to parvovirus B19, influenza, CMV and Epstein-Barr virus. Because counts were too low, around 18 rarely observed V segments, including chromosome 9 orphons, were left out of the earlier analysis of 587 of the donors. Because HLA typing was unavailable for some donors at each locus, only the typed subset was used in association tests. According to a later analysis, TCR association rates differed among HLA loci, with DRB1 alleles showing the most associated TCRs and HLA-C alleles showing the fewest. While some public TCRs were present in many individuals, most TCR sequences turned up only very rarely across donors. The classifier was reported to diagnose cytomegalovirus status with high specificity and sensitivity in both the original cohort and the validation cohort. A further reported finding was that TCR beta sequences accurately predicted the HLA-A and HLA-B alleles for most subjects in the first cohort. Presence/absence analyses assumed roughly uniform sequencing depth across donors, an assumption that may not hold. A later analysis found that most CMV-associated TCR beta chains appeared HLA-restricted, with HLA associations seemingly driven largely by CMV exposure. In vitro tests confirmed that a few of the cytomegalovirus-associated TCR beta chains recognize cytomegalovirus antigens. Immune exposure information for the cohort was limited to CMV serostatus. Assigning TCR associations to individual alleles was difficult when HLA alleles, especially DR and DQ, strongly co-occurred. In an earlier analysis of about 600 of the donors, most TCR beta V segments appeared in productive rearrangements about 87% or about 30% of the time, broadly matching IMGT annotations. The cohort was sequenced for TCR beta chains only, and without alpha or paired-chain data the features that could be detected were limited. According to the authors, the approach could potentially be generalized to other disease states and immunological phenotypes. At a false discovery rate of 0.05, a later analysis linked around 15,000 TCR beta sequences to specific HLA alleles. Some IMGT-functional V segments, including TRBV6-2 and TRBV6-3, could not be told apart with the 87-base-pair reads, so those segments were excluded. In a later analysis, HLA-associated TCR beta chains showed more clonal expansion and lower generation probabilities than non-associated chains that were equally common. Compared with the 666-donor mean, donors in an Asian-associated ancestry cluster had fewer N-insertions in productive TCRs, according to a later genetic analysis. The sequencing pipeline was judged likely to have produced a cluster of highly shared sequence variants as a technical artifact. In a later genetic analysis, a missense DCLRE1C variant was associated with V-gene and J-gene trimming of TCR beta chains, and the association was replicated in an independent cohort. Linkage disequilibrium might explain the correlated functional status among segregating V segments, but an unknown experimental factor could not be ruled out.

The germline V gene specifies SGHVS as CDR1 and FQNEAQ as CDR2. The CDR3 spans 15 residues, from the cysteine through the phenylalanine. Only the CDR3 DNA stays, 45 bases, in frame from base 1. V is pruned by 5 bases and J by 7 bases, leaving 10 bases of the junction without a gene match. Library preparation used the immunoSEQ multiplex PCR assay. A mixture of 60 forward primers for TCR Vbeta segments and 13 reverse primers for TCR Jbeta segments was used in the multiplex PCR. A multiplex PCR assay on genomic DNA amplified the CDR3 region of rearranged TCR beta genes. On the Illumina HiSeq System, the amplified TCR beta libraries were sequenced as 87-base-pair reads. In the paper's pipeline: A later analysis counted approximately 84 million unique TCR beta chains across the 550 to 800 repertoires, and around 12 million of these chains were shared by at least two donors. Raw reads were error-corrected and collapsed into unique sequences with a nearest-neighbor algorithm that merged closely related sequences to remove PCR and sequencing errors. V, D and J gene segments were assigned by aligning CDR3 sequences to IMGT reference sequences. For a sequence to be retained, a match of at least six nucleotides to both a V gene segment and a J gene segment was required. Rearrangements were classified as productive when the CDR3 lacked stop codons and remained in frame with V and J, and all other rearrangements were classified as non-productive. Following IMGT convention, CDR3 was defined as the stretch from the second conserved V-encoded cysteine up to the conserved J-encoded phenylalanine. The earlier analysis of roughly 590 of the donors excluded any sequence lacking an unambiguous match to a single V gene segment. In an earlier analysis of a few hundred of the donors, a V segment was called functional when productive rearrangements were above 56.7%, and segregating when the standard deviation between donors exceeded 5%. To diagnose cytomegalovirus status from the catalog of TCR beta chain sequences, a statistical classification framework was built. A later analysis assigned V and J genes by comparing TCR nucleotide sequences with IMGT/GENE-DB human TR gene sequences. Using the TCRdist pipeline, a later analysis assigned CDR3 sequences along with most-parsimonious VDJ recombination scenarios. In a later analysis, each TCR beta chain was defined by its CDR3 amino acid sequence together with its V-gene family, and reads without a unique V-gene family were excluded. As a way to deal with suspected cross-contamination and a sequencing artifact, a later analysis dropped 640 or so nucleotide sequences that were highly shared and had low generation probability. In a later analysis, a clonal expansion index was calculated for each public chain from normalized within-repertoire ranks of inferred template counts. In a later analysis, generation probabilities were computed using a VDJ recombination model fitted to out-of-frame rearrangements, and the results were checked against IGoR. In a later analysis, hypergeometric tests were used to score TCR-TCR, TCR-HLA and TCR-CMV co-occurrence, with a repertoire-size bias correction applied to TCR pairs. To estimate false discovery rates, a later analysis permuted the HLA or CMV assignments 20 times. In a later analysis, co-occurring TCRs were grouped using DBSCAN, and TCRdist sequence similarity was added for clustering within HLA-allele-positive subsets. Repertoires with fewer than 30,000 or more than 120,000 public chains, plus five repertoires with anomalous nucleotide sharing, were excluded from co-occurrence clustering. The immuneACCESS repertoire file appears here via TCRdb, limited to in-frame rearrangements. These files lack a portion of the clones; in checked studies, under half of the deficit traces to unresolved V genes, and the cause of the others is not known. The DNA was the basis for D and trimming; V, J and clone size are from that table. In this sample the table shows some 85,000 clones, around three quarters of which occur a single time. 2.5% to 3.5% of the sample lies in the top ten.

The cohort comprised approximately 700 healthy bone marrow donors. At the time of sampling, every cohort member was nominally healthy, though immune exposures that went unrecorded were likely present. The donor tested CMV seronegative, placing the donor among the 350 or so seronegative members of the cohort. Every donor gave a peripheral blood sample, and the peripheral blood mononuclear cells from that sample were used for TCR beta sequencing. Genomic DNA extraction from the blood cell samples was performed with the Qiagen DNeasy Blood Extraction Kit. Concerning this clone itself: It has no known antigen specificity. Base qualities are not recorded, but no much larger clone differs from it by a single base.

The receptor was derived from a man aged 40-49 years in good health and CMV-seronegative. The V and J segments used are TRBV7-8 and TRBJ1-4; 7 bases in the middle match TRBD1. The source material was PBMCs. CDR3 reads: CASSPSPGTAEKLFF. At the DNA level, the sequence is TGTGCCAGCAGCCCTTCTCCAGGGACAGCTGAAAAACTGTTTTTT.